This TCR beta chain is drawn from a study of T cell responses to AZD1222 COVID-19 vaccine. Across the whole study: Pooling was applied to second doses at about 4 or about 12 weeks.

Turning to this clone: What it recognizes is unknown.

Findings of the study overall: Dominant CD4 TCR responses targeted spike regions 160-218 and 743-854. Close to half of spike-specific TCRs reportedly recognize unmutated variant regions.

Data came from immunoSEQ multiplex PCR; TCRdb stores just in-frame clones and leaves some out. The sample includes roughly 120,000 clones, about 90% of them seen just once. There are 12 residues in the CDR3. CDR1 and CDR2 (germline): GTSNPN, SVGIG (reference sequence). The V gene lost 6 bases and the J gene lost 3 bases, with 12 bases spanning the gap. The sample here was peripheral blood, taken on day 0 of AZD1222 vaccination. The rearrangement joins TRBV30 to TRBJ2-7; no clear D gene. This TCR came from an adult in good health. CDR3 region: CACTPIVYEQYF. In DNA form, the CDR3 reads TGTGCCTGCACCCCTATCGTCTACGAGCAGTACTTC.